Given below is one T cell receptor (beta chain) in context. Its antigen is still unknown. Each subset's genomic DNA was shared equally among a number of immunoSEQ plates. Replicate sorted-subset PCRs were loaded with around 220 ng DNA, 30,000 or so T cell genomes. Using immunoSEQ multiplex PCR, the repertoire was profiled, and TCRdb retains in-frame clones only, with some absent. Seen here are hundreds of thousands of clones, approximately 96% observed once, and the top ten hold roughly 0.1%. The sample originates from a study of shared clonotypes between healthy human individuals. Study results and caveats: Relative to their counterparts shared across all four donors, non-shared clonotypes exhibited diminished generation probabilities.

Positive CCR7 selection of CD45RO-negative cells yielded the naive CD8 cells, and terminally differentiated effector memory CD45RA+ cells were excluded. The CDR3 runs 14 residues. CDR1 SNHLY and CDR2 FYNNEI come from the germline V gene. Trimming cost V 2 bases and J 4 bases, with 11 bases left between them. V usage is TRBV2 and J usage is TRBJ1-2; maybe TRBD1 (5 bases). The specimen sequenced was naive CD8+ T cells sorted from blood. The receptor was isolated from a woman aged 25-40 years in good health. The DNA of the CDR3 is TGTGCCAGCAGTGAACTTAGCGGGGGCTATGGCTACACCTTC. It yields the protein CASSELSGGYGYTF. Based on the CDR3 plus reference TRBV2 and TRBJ1-2, the full variable domain is EPEVTQTPSHQVTQMGQEVILRCVPISNHLYFYWYRQILGQKVEFLVSFYNNEISEKSEIFDDQFSVERPDGSNFTLKIRSTKLEDSAMYFCASSELSGGYGYTFGSGTRLTVV.